This T cell receptor (beta chain) was sequenced in a study of CDR3 diversity in severe acne. From germline, CDR1 is SGHAT and CDR2 FQNNGV. The CDR3 runs 15 residues. With 3 bases removed from V and 2 bases from J, the gap between germline ends came to 14 bases. TCRdb re-called the PCR reads with MiXCR, one entry per CDR3 protein. The table lists more than 85,000 distinct CDR3 sequences, around 56% of them singletons, with 9.5% to 15% in the top ten. The sequenced material came from blood. The V and J genes are TRBV11-2 and TRBJ2-7, with D perhaps matching TRBD1 or TRBD2 (5 bases each). The origin of this receptor is a male donor with acne. The CDR3 sequence: CASSFGTDVTYEQYF. The CDR3 nucleotides are TGTGCCAGCAGCTTCGGGACGGACGTCACCTACGAGCAGTACTTC. Filled out from reference TRBV11-2 and TRBJ2-7, the complete variable domain reads EAGVAQSPRYKIIEKRQSVAFWCNPISGHATLYWYQQILGQGPKLLIQFQNNGVVDDSQLPKDRFSAERLKGVDSTLKIQPAKLEDSAVYLCASSFGTDVTYEQYFGPGTRLTVT.